This T cell receptor beta chain is from a study of blood T cell repertoires in COVID-19. J gave up 4 bases and V 3 bases, and 9 bases lay outside the gene matches. Germline loops: CDR1 DFQATT, CDR2 SNEGSKA (reference sequence). The CDR3 consists of 16 residues. Assay: immunoSEQ multiplex PCR; the TCRdb copy retains only in-frame clones and omits some. The table shows about 93,000 clones, with 85% to 90% occurring only once. The chain has TRBV20-1 and TRBJ1-6; 7 bases align to TRBD1. Sequences were obtained from peripheral blood. This receptor was identified in a human donor with active COVID-19. The donor label of this sample is uncertain. CDR3 DNA: TGCAGTGCTAGTGGCCCGGGACAGCTATATAATTCACCCCTCCACTTT. Translating gives CSASGPGQLYNSPLHF.